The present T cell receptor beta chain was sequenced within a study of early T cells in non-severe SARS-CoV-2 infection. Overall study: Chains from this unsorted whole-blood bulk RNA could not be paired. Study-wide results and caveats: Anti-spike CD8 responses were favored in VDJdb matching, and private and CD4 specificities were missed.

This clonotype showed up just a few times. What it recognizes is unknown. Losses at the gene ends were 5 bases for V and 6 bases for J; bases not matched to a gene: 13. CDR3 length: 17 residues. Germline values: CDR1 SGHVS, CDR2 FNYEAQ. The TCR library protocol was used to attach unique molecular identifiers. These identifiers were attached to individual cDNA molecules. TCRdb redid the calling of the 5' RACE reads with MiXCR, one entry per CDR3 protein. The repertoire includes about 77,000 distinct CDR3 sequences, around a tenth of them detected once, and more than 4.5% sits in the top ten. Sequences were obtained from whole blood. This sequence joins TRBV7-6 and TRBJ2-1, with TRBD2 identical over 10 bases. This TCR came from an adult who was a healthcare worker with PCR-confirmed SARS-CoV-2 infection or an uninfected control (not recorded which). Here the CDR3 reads CASSPQAGGSLTNEQFF. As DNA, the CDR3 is TGTGCCAGCAGCCCGCAAGCGGGAGGGTCGCTAACCAATGAGCAGTTCTTC.